This record looks at one T cell receptor (beta chain) sequence and its context. V was clipped by 4 bases and J by 5 bases; unmatched bases: 5. CDR1 and CDR2 (germline): MNHEY, SVGEGT. The CDR3 has 15 residues. This record comes from a study of blood T cell repertoires in COVID-19. Study-wide background: Sites across the United States, Italy and Spain contributed samples from acute and convalescent COVID-19. The analysed material was cDNA or gDNA that came from T cells, B-cell-depleted T cells, or PBMCs.

The data were produced by immunoSEQ multiplex PCR, yet TCRdb's version contains in-frame clones alone and is incomplete. The profile shows 89,000 or so clones, around 89% of them singletons. The gene calls are TRBV6-2 or TRBV6-3 and TRBJ2-5; 12 bases fit TRBD2. This receptor was obtained from a man over 45 with COVID-19, enrolled during active disease. Sequencing was carried out using peripheral blood. The CDR3 coding sequence is TGTGCCAGCAGTTCGCTAGCGGGGGGGCTGGAGACCCAGTACTTC. Translated: CASSSLAGGLETQYF.